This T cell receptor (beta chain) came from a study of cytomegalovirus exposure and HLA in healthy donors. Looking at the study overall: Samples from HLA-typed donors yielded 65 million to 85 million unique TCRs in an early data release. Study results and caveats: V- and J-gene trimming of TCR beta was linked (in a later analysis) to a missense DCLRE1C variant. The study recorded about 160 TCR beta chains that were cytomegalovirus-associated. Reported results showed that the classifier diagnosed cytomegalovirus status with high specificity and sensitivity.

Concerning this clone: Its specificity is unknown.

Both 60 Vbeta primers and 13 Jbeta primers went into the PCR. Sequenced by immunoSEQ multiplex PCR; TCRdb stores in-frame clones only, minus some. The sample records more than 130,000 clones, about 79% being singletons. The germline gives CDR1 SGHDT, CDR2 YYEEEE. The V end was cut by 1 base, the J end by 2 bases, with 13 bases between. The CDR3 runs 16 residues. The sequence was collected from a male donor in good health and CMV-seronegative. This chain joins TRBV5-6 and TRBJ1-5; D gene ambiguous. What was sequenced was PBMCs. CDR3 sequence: CASSLYRGLGNQPQHF. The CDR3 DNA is TGTGCCAGCAGCTTGTATCGGGGTTTGGGCAATCAGCCCCAGCATTTT. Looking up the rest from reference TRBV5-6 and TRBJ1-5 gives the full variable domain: DAGVTQSPTHLIKTRGQQVTLRCSPKSGHDTVSWYQQALGQGPQFIFQYYEEEERQRGNFPDRFSGHQFPNYSSELNVNALLLGDSALYLCASSLYRGLGNQPQHFGDGTRLSIL.